This T cell receptor (beta chain) was sequenced during a study of T cell changes during pregnancy in multiple sclerosis. The data were produced by immunoSEQ multiplex PCR, yet TCRdb's version contains in-frame clones alone and is incomplete. The profile covers about 38,000 clones, with around nine tenths appearing a single time and over 0.55% taken by the ten largest. This CDR3 has 14 amino acids. Trimming took 5 bases from V and 4 from J; bases not matched to a gene: 7. Looked up from germline, CDR1 is KGHSH and CDR2 is LQKENI. The specimen was CD4+ T cells from peripheral blood mononuclear cells, collected before pregnancy. The chain links TRBV18 to TRBJ2-5, with 7 bases that match TRBD2. The sequence was collected from a female donor with multiple sclerosis, enrolled in a pregnancy study. In nucleotides, the CDR3 is TGTGCCAGCTCAACTACAGCGGGGACAGAGACCCAGTACTTC. As protein: CASSTTAGTETQYF.